One T cell receptor (beta chain) is described in this entry. Its target antigen remains unknown. No per-base quality is available; no much larger clone lies one base away. Taken from the germline V gene (reference sequence), the CDR1 and CDR2 loops are LGHDT and YNNKEL. Trimming removed 1 base from V and 7 bases from J, leaving 11 bases between the germline ends. Counted from cysteine to phenylalanine, this CDR3 has 15 amino acids. The sequence is cut down to CDR3 DNA, 45 bases in frame from base 1. TCRbeta CDR3 regions were amplified from genomic DNA by means of the immunoSEQ Assay, a bias-controlled multiplex PCR. Processing in the source paper ran as follows. The number of nucleated cells in each sample was estimated by amplification of reference gene primers within the assay. To quantify the absolute abundance of each unique TCRbeta CDR3 rearrangement, sequence reads were collapsed and filtered. Productive Simpson clonality was computed per sample as the square root of Simpson's diversity index over productive rearrangements. TCRdb carries this immuneACCESS record with in-frame sequences only. Its versions omit some clonotypes, under half of them owing to an unresolved V gene in the studies checked, with the rest unexplained. That table gives V, J and clone size, and the DNA gave D and trimming. The sample table shows over 150,000 clones, and over 75% are seen once. The top ten clonotypes cover 5.5% to 8% of the sample.

These data come from a study of blood T cell repertoires in COVID-19 (TCRdb year 2020). The study in broad terms: The collaborator samples originated in the United States, Italy and Spain and spanned the acute and convalescent phases of COVID-19. The material from the prospective study consisted of cDNA or gDNA derived from T cells, B-cell-depleted T cells, or PBMCs. Subjects who had been exposed to COVID-19, were actively infected with it, or had recovered from it provided the deeply sampled blood TCRbeta repertoires that made up the dataset. The repertoires were released in a freely available public database intended as a resource for research on the immune response to SARS-CoV-2. The samples were drawn from two sources: the first 160 participants of the ongoing ImmuneRACE study, and 950 to 1,500 subjects contributed by 6 global collaborators. The sample metadata nearly always contained a de-identified subject ID, COVID-19 status, age in years and sex. Where available, HLA class I and class II types were taken from metadata supplied by the sample provider and were not determined by assay-based typing. General study outcomes and caveats: The amount of clinical and demographic metadata varied by source and participant and was provided uncurated.

One collaborating source in Seattle enrolled patients while the patients were actively infected and followed the patients over time throughout the course of disease. The collaborating institutions used their own protocols to collect whole blood in K2EDTA tubes. For TCRbeta analysis, collaborators shipped samples as frozen whole blood, isolated PBMCs, or DNA extracted from either of those sample types. Recombination linked TRBV3-1 (or the pseudogene TRBV3-2) to TRBJ1-6; the D segment cannot be called with confidence. This receptor was identified in a man at least 80 years old with COVID-19, enrolled during active disease. The sequenced material came from peripheral blood. The DNA sequence reads TGTGCCAGCAGCCAAGGAGGTGCCGGGAATTCACCCCTCCACTTT. Translated, this gives CASSQGGAGNSPLHF.